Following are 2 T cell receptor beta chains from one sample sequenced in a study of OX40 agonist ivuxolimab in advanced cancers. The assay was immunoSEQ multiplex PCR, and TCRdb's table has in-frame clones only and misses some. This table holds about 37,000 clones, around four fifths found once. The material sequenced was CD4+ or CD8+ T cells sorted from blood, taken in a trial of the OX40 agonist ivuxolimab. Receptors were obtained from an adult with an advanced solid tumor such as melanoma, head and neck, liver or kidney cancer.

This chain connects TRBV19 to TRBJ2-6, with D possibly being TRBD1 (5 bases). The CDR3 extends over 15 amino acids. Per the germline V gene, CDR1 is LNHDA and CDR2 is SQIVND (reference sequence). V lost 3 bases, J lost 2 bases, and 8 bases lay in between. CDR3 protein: CASSIEGAGANVLTF. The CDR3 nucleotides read TGTGCCAGTAGTATCGAAGGGGCTGGGGCCAACGTCCTGACTTTC.

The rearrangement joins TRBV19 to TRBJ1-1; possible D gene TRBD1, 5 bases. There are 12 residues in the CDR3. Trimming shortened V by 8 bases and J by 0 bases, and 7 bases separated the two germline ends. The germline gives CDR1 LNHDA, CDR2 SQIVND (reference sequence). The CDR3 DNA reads TGTGCCAGTCAGGGAATGAACACTGAAGCTTTCTTT. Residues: CASQGMNTEAFF.